The 17 T cell receptor beta chains below come from one sample, sequenced in a study of T-cell reconstitution after alpha-beta-depleted transplantation in children. Unique molecular identifiers tagged the TCRbeta library. TCRdb re-called the PCR reads through MiXCR, storing one row per CDR3 protein. This table has around 190,000 distinct CDR3 sequences, under 8.5% appearing once. The sequencing here drew on PBMCs, taken before TCRalphabeta/CD19-depleted stem cell transplant. The receptors derive from a boy between 2 and 15 years old with acute lymphoblastic leukemia, due to receive a stem cell transplant.

This clonotype occurred a few times. The rearrangement joins TRBV12-3 or TRBV12-4 to TRBJ1-2; no reliable D call. The CDR3 is 12 residues long. V lost 8 bases to trimming and J lost 8 bases, with 15 bases between them. This CDR3 is CASHRGEKGYTF. The CDR3 region has the DNA TGTGCCAGCCATCGAGGCGAAAAAGGCTACACCTTC.

The chain links TRBV5-4 to TRBJ2-5; TRBD2 is a possible D gene (6 bases). V was pared by 1 base and J by 5 bases, with 15 bases between. CDR1 is SGHNT and CDR2 is YYREEE in the germline V gene (reference sequence). CDR3 length: 15 residues. CDR3 amino acids: CASSLILEGQETQYF. In DNA, the CDR3 is TGTGCCAGCAGCTTGATCTTGGAGGGCCAGGAGACCCAGTACTTC.

This clonotype was observed at least ten times. The J gene is TRBJ2-1, the V gene TRBV7-8, with a weak D call TRBD2 (6 bases). CDR1 and CDR2 (germline): SGHVS, FQNEAQ. Trimming left V 3 bases short and J 8 bases short, with 17 bases between. The CDR3 covers 15 residues. The chain's CDR3 is CASSLTGTGNYEQFF. The CDR3 bases are TGTGCCAGCAGCTTGACCGGGACTGGAAATTATGAGCAGTTCTTC.

This clonotype was observed many times. J is TRBJ2-3 and V is TRBV7-2; no firm D call. Germline V gene lookup returns CDR1 SGHTA and CDR2 FQGNSA. V lost 2 bases and J 4 bases, leaving 10 bases between the germline ends. The CDR3 is made up of 14 amino acids. CDR3 amino acids: CASSLTGLADTQYF. The CDR3, as DNA: TGTGCCAGCAGCTTAACGGGCCTAGCAGATACGCAGTATTTT.

This clonotype has a count of ten or more. The chain carries TRBV7-2 and TRBJ2-2; possibly TRBD2 for D (5 bases). Germline V gene lookup returns CDR1 SGHTA and CDR2 FQGNSA. V was clipped by 5 bases and J by 6 bases, with 13 bases between them. The length of the CDR3 is 14 residues. In nucleotides, the CDR3 is TGTGCCAGCAGCACTGGGTTGGAGGCCGGGGAGCTGTTTTTT. This gives the protein CASSTGLEAGELFF.

The V gene is TRBV6-2 or TRBV6-3, the J gene TRBJ2-1; D possibly corresponds to TRBD1 (5 bases). The CDR3 runs 16 residues. CDR1 is MNHEY and CDR2 is SVGEGT in the germline V gene. The V and J ends lost 8 bases and 0 bases respectively, with 17 bases between them. The CDR3 DNA follows: TGTGCCAGCTCCCAGGGATCGTGGGTCTCCTACAATGAGCAGTTCTTC. This translates into CASSQGSWVSYNEQFF.

This clonotype was recorded at least ten times. CDR3 in amino acids: CSAWGQLNTEAFF. In DNA, the CDR3 is TGCAGTGCCTGGGGACAGCTGAACACTGAAGCTTTCTTT. This chain joins TRBV20-1 and TRBJ1-1; 7 nucleotides line up with TRBD1. Germline-derived CDR1 and CDR2 are DFQATT and SNEGSKA (reference sequence). CDR3 length: 13 residues. The V and J ends lost 6 bases and 0 bases, in that order; junction bases with no gene match: 4.

The sample holds a few counts of this clonotype. The chain recombines TRBV7-2 with TRBJ2-5; 8 positions match TRBD2. V shed 5 bases and J 1 base; nucleotides not matched to a gene: 9. CDR1 and CDR2 from the germline V gene are SGHTA and FQGNSA. The CDR3 spans 16 residues. Here the CDR3 DNA reads TGTGCCAGCAGCCATAATTCGGGAGGGCTCCAAGAGACCCAGTACTTC. It encodes CASSHNSGGLQETQYF. Full variable domain (rest looked up from reference TRBV7-2 and TRBJ2-5): GAGVSQSPSNKVTEKGKDVELRCDPISGHTALYWYRQSLGQGLEFLIYFQGNSAPDKSGLPSDRFSAERTGGSVSTLTIQRTQQEDSAVYLCASSHNSGGLQETQYFGPGTRLLVL.

V is TRBV28 and J is TRBJ2-5, with D maybe TRBD2 (5 bases). Germline V gene lookup returns CDR1 MDHEN and CDR2 SYDVKM. This CDR3 spans 14 amino acids. Trimming removed 5 bases at V and 4 bases at J, with 14 bases between. Written as DNA, the CDR3 is TGTGCCAGCAGTCCCAACGGGGAGAGAGAGACCCAGTACTTC. Translation: CASSPNGERETQYF. Combining the CDR3 with reference TRBV28 and TRBJ2-5 gives the whole variable domain DVKVTQSSRYLVKRTGEKVFLECVQDMDHENMFWYRQDPGLGLRLIYFSYDVKMKEKGDIPEGYSVSREKKERFSLILESASTNQTSMYLCASSPNGERETQYFGPGTRLLVL.

This clonotype was counted at least ten times. V gene TRBV21-1 combines with J gene TRBJ2-4; no DNA check was done on the table's D call, TRBD1. TRBV21-1 constitutes a pseudogene. The CDR3 runs to 13 residues. CDR3 region: CASSKCYRGIQYF. CDR3 nucleotides: TGTGCCAGCAGCAAATGTTACCGGGGCATTCAGTACTTC.

Ten or more counts support this clonotype. The rearrangement joins TRBV18 to TRBJ2-3; no definite D call. V was pared by 0 bases and J by 2 bases, with 6 bases between. This CDR3 is built from 14 residues. The germline V gene has CDR1 KGHSH and CDR2 LQKENI. The CDR3 is CASSPPSYTDTQYF. The CDR3, as DNA: TGTGCCAGCTCACCACCTTCCTACACAGATACGCAGTATTTT.

This clonotype was recorded many times. The chain combines TRBV28 with TRBJ2-3; 7 nucleotides line up with TRBD1. The CDR3 extends over 13 amino acids. Trimming cost V 5 bases and J 5 bases; bases outside gene matches: 4. Germline lookup yields CDR1 MDHEN and CDR2 SYDVKM. DNA of the CDR3: TGTGCCAGCAGTGATCACAGGGGAGATACGCAGTATTTT. Protein: CASSDHRGDTQYF.

This chain links TRBV5-1 with TRBJ1-1; 8 bases line up with TRBD1. Germline V gene sequence: CDR1 SGHRS, CDR2 YFSETQ. CDR3 length equals 16 residues. The V gene end was trimmed by 4 bases and the J gene end by 3 bases; junction bases not matched to a gene: 11. CDR3 amino acids: CASSPDNTGGDTEAFF. CDR3 nucleotides: TGCGCCAGCAGCCCGGATAATACAGGGGGAGACACTGAAGCTTTCTTT.

The sample holds many counts of this clonotype. This chain joins TRBV5-1 and TRBJ2-5, with TRBD1 as a possible D gene (6 bases). Trimming stripped 0 bases from V and 5 bases from J, with 11 bases between. Per the germline V gene, CDR1 is SGHRS and CDR2 is YFSETQ. The CDR3 contains 14 residues. Written as DNA, the CDR3 is TGCGCCAGCAGCTTGGAAGGGGGTCGGGAGACCCAGTACTTC. Amino acids: CASSLEGGRETQYF.

V is TRBV20-1 and J is TRBJ1-1, with unresolved D. This CDR3 has 14 residues. With 2 bases removed from V and 1 base from J, the gap between germline ends came to 11 bases. Germline-derived CDR1 and CDR2 are DFQATT and SNEGSKA (reference sequence). CDR3 residues: CSARIGSENTEAFF. In DNA form, the CDR3 reads TGCAGTGCTAGAATTGGTTCAGAGAACACTGAAGCTTTCTTT.

This clonotype occurred many times. J is TRBJ1-6 and V is TRBV28, with a possible D match to TRBD1 (6 bases). The germline V and J ends were trimmed by 6 bases and 8 bases, with 20 bases remaining between them. The CDR3 contains 16 residues. Germline V lookup: CDR1 MDHEN, CDR2 SYDVKM. The CDR3 nucleotides are TGTGCCAGCAGCGGAATAAACAGGGCTCAAGATTCACCCCTCCACTTT. Its protein product is CASSGINRAQDSPLHF. The variable domain in full, with the rest retrieved from reference TRBV28 and TRBJ1-6, is DVKVTQSSRYLVKRTGEKVFLECVQDMDHENMFWYRQDPGLGLRLIYFSYDVKMKEKGDIPEGYSVSREKKERFSLILESASTNQTSMYLCASSGINRAQDSPLHFGNGTRLTVT.

This clonotype was observed a handful of times. The rearrangement links TRBV6-5 to TRBJ2-7; the D is unclear. The CDR3 is 13 residues long. The V end lost 4 bases, the J end lost 1 base, and 8 bases lay between the germline ends. In germline, CDR1 is MNHEY, CDR2 SVGAGI. The CDR3 nucleotides read TGTGCCAGCAGTTCGGGCGAATCCTACGAGCAGTACTTC. This gives the protein CASSSGESYEQYF.